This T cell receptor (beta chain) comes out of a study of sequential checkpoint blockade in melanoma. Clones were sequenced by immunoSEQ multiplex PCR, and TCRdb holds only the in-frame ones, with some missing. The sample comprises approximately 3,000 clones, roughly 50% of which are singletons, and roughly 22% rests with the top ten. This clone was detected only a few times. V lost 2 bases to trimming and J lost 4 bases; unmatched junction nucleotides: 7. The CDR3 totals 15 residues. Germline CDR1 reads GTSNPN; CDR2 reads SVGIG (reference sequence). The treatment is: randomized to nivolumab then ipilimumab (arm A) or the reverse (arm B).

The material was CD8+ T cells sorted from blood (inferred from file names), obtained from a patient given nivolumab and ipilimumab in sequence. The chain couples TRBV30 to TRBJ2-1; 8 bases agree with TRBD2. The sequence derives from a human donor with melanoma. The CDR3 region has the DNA TGTGCCTGGAGTTGGGGGACTAGGAATTACAATGAGCAGTTCTTC. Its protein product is CAWSWGTRNYNEQFF.